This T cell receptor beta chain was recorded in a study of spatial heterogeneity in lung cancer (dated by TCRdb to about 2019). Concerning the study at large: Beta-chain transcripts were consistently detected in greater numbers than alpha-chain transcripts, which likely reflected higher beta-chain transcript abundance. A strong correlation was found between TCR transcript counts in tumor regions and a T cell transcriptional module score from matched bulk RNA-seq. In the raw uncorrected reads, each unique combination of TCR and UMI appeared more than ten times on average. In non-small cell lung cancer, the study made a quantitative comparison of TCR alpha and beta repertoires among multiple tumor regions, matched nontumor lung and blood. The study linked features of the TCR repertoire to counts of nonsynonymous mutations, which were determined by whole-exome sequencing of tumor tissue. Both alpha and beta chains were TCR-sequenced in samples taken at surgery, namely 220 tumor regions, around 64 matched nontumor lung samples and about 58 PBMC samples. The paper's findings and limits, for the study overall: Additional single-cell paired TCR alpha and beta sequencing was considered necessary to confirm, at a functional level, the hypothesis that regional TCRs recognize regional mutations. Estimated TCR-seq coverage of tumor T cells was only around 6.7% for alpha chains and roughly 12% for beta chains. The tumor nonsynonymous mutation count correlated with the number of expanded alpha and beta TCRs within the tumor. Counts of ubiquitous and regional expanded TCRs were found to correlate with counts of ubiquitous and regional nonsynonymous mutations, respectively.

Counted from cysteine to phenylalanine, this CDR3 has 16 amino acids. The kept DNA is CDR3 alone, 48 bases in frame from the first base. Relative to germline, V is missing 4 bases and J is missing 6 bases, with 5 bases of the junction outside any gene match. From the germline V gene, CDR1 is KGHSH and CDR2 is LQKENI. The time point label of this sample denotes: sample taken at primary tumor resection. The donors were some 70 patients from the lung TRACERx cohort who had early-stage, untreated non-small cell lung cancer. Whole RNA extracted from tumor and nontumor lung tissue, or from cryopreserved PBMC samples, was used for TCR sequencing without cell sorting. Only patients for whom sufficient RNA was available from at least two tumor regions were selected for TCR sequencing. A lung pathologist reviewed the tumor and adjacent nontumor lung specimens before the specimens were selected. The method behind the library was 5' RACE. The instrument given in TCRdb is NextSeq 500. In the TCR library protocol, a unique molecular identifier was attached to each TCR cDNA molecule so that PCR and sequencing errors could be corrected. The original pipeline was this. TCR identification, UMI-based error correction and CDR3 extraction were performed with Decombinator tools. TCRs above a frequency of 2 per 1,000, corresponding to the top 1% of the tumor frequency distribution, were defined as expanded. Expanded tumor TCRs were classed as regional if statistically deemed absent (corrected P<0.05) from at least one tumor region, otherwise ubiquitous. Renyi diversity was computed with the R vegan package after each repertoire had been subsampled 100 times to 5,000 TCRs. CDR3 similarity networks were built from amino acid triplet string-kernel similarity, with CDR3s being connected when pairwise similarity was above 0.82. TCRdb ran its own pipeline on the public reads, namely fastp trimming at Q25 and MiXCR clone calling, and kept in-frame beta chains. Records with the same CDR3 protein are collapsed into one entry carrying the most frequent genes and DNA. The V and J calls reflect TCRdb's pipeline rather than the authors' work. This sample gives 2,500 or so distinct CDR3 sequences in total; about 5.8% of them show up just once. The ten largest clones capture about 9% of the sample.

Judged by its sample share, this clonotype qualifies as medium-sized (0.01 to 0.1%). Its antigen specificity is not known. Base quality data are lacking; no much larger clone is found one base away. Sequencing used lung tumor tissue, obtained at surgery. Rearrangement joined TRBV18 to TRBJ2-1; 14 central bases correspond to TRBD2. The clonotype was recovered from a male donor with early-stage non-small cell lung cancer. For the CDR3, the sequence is CASSRNGTSGSNEQFF. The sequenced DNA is TGTGCCAGCTCACGTAACGGGACTAGCGGGAGCAATGAGCAGTTCTTC.